Listed below are T cell receptor beta chains from one sample, sequenced in a study of T cell responses to AZD1222 COVID-19 vaccine. The protocol was immunoSEQ multiplex PCR, while the TCRdb copy is restricted to in-frame clones and leaves out a portion. The table records 110,000 to 150,000 clones, about 88% of them present only once. This specimen was peripheral blood, taken 28 days after the second AZD1222 dose. The receptors originated from an adult who received the AZD1222 COVID-19 vaccine. Each CDR3 is given with its conserved first and last residue. A D gene is named only where the DNA matches it firmly. Clone size is stated in some rows and not others, as once, few, many or a class when expanded.

>TRBD1|TRBJ1-3|TRBV5-1|-
CASRQGAGNTIYF
TGCGCCAGCCGGCAGGGGGCTGGAAACACCATATATTTT
>TRBD2|TRBJ2-1|TRBV4-1|-
CASSPDVASGSYNEQFF
TGCGCCAGCAGCCCTGATGTTGCTAGCGGGTCCTACAATGAGCAGTTCTTC
>-|TRBJ1-1|TRBV19|few
CASIDPKGAFF
TGTGCCAGTATCGATCCGAAGGGAGCTTTCTTT
>TRBD2|TRBJ2-5|TRBV7-6|few
CASSLETSGQETQYF
TGTGCCAGCAGCTTGGAGACTAGCGGCCAAGAGACCCAGTACTTC
>-|TRBJ2-3|TRBV24-1|-
CATSFSTDTQYF
TGTGCCACCAGTTTCAGCACAGATACGCAGTATTTT
>-|TRBJ1-2|TRBV3-1/TRBV3-2|-
CASSQDSPVLSNYGYTF
TGTGCCAGCAGTCAGGACAGCCCAGTCCTATCCAACTATGGCTACACCTTC
>-|TRBJ2-3|TRBV20-1|-
CSIRGSDTQYF
TGCAGCATTAGAGGTTCGGATACGCAGTATTTT
>TRBD2|TRBJ2-7|TRBV9|-
CASSARAGVAYEQYF
TGTGCCAGCAGCGCCCGAGCGGGGGTAGCCTACGAGCAGTACTTC
>-|TRBJ1-5|TRBV28|-
CASSRGYSNQPQHF
TGTGCCAGCAGTCGCGGATACTCAAATCAGCCCCAGCATTTT
>TRBD1|TRBJ1-2|TRBV28|-
CAIDWGGGQGLPGYTF
TGTGCCATCGATTGGGGAGGGGGACAGGGGCTCCCTGGCTACACCTTC
>TRBD2|TRBJ2-1|TRBV3-1/TRBV3-2|-
CASSQIPGLAGAYNEQFF
TGTGCCAGCAGCCAAATCCCGGGACTAGCGGGAGCCTACAATGAGCAGTTCTTC
>-|TRBJ2-2|TRBV7-2|-
CASSLSGGAPGELFF
TGTGCCAGCAGCTTAAGTGGGGGGGCCCCCGGGGAGCTGTTTTTT
>-|TRBJ2-5|TRBV6-4|-
CASSDQGGETQYF
TGTGCCAGCAGTGACCAGGGAGGCGAGACCCAGTACTTC
>TRBD2|TRBJ2-5|TRBV4-2|few
CASSQASGGLQETQYF
TGTGCCAGCAGCCAAGCTAGCGGGGGCCTTCAAGAGACCCAGTACTTC
>-|TRBJ1-1|TRBV6-5|-
CASSYLLTGLNTEAFF
TGTGCCAGCAGTTACCTTTTGACAGGATTGAACACTGAAGCTTTCTTT
>-|TRBJ1-1|TRBV21-1|-
CASSKDPRRVDFEMNTEAFF
TGTGCCAGCAGCAAAGATCCCCGGAGGGTGGATTTCGAGATGAACACTGAAGCTTTCTTT
>-|TRBJ1-3|TRBV5-5|-
CASSSRGGTIYF
TGTGCCAGCAGCTCGAGGGGAGGCACCATATATTTT
>TRBD2|TRBJ2-1|TRBV14|once
CASSRLAGGYNEQFF
TGTGCCAGCAGCCGACTAGCGGGGGGGTACAATGAGCAGTTCTTC
>-|TRBJ2-3|TRBV28|-
CASSLGIRGGTADTQYF
TGTGCCAGCAGTTTGGGGATTCGGGGCGGCACCGCCGATACGCAGTATTTT
>-|TRBJ2-3|TRBV28|-
CASSPRNTQYF
TGTGCCAGCAGCCCTCGAAATACGCAGTATTTT
>TRBD2|TRBJ2-5|TRBV5-4|-
CASGTSGLQETQYF
TGTGCCAGCGGGACTAGCGGGCTCCAAGAGACCCAGTACTTC
>-|TRBJ1-3|TRBV7-3|few
CASSLNGGFGNTIYF
TGTGCCAGCAGCTTAAATGGGGGTTTCGGAAACACCATATATTTT
>TRBD1|TRBJ1-1|TRBV6-4|-
CASSDSSDRDTEAFF
TGTGCCAGCAGTGACTCATCCGACAGGGACACTGAAGCTTTCTTT
>-|TRBJ2-2|TRBV4-2|once
CASSRAVANTGELFF
TGTGCCAGCAGCCGAGCAGTCGCGAACACCGGGGAGCTGTTTTTT
>TRBD1|TRBJ2-1|TRBV7-6|-
CASSQRTGGDNEQFF
TGTGCCAGCAGCCAAAGGACAGGGGGGGACAATGAGCAGTTCTTC
>TRBD1|TRBJ1-2|TRBV5-1|-
CASSRTLSLTGNENGYTF
TGCGCCAGCAGCCGAACACTTAGCCTGACAGGGAACGAGAATGGCTACACCTTC
>TRBD2|TRBJ2-7|TRBV20-1|-
CSARLREEQYF
TGCAGTGCTAGATTGCGGGAGGAGCAGTACTTC